A single sample is the source of the 29 T cell receptor beta chains below, sequenced in a study of T-cell reconstitution after alpha-beta-depleted transplantation in children. A library of TCRbeta sequences, prepared with unique molecular identifiers, was generated. Each CDR3 protein gets one entry after TCRdb re-called the PCR reads with MiXCR. The table records under 750,000 distinct CDR3 sequences, roughly 23% of them present only once. Sequenced material: PBMCs, mostly from graft donor cells, taken 360 days after TCRalphabeta/CD19-depleted stem cell transplant. These receptors all stem from a boy less than two years old who had a stem cell transplant for acute myeloid leukemia, so the T cells may come from the graft donor.

In this sample, this clonotype turned up many times. The rearrangement joins TRBV12-3 or TRBV12-4 to TRBJ2-3; no reliable D call. The CDR3 has 12 residues. The V gene lost 6 bases and the J gene lost 6 bases, with 10 bases spanning the gap. This chain's CDR3 is CASSPRWDTQYF. The DNA of the CDR3 is TGTGCCAGCAGCCCCCGTTGGGATACGCAGTATTTT.

This clonotype showed up many times. This chain connects TRBV5-1 to TRBJ2-7, with TRBD2 as a possible D gene (6 bases). The CDR3 runs to 15 residues. V shed 3 bases and J shed 0 bases, with 13 bases lying between them. From germline, CDR1 is SGHRS and CDR2 YFSETQ. The CDR3 DNA follows: TGCGCCAGCAGCTCCCCCGGGACTCCCTCCTACGAGCAGTACTTC. Its protein product is CASSSPGTPSYEQYF. Using reference TRBV5-1 and TRBJ2-7 for the parts outside the CDR3, the full variable domain is KAGVTQTPRYLIKTRGQQVTLSCSPISGHRSVSWYQQTPGQGLQFLFEYFSETQRNKGNFPGRFSGRQFSNSRSEMNVSTLELGDSALYLCASSSPGTPSYEQYFGPGTRLTVT.

This clonotype has a handful of counts. The chain carries TRBV6-1 and TRBJ1-2; the D is unclear. The CDR3 is 16 residues long. The V end was cut by 1 base, the J end by 4 bases, with 16 bases between. Germline V gene sequence: CDR1 MNHNS, CDR2 SASEGT. The CDR3 protein is CASSEVFLGLSYGYTF. In DNA form, the CDR3 reads TGTGCCAGCAGTGAAGTCTTCCTGGGCCTTAGCTATGGCTACACCTTC.

This clonotype was recorded at least ten times. This rearrangement joins TRBV6-6 to TRBJ2-7; D gene unclear. CDR1 and CDR2 from the germline V gene are MNHNY and SVGAGI (reference sequence). Trimming removed 4 bases from V and 7 bases from J, with 11 bases in between. CDR3 length: 12 amino acids. The DNA for the CDR3 is TGTGCCAGCAGTTGGGCAGACGAGGAGCAGTACTTC. It yields the protein CASSWADEEQYF.

Many counts were recorded for this clonotype. The chain uses TRBV4-3 and TRBJ1-2, with D uncertain. Germline V gives CDR1 LGHNA, CDR2 YSLEER. The CDR3 has 14 amino acids. V lost 1 base and J lost 8, with 14 bases in between. For the CDR3, the DNA is TGCGCCAGCAGCCAAGTTCACGGCTCGGAGGGCTACACCTTC. It yields the protein CASSQVHGSEGYTF.

The genes are TRBV4-3 and TRBJ1-3; no clear D gene. The CDR3 has 15 residues. The V and J ends lost 6 bases and 0 bases respectively, with 12 bases between them. CDR1 is LGHNA, CDR2 YSLEER, per germline. CDR3 bases: TGCGCCAGCAGAGACCGAACCTACTCTGGAAACACCATATATTTT. This translates into CASRDRTYSGNTIYF.

This clonotype was recorded many times. The chain recombines TRBV5-1 with TRBJ1-1; D not certain. Trimming removed 3 bases at V and 3 bases at J, with 15 bases between. This CDR3 contains 15 residues. Per the germline V gene, CDR1 is SGHRS and CDR2 is YFSETQ. In DNA form, the CDR3 reads TGCGCCAGCAGCTGGGTACGGGGAGAGGACACTGAAGCTTTCTTT. This gives the protein CASSWVRGEDTEAFF.

The V call is TRBV7-9, the J call TRBJ2-1; 8 bases are a match to TRBD2. The V gene end was trimmed by 2 bases and the J gene end by 7 bases; junction bases not matched to a gene: 4. The CDR3 is made up of 14 amino acids. CDR1 and CDR2 (germline): SEHNR, FQNEAQ (reference sequence). The CDR3 region has the DNA TGTGCCAGCAGCTTACTTAGCGGGGTGAATGAGCAGTTCTTC. It translates to CASSLLSGVNEQFF. Full variable domain (missing parts from reference TRBV7-9 and TRBJ2-1): DTGVSQNPRHKITKRGQNVTFRCDPISEHNRLYWYRQTLGQGPEFLTYFQNEAQLEKSRLLSDRFSAERPKGSFSTLEIQRTEQGDSAMYLCASSLLSGVNEQFFGPGTRLTVL.

The chain uses TRBV4-1 and TRBJ2-2; 7 bases align to TRBD2. With V trimmed by 0 bases and J by 6 bases, 7 bases remained unmatched. Germline values: CDR1 MGHRA, CDR2 YSYEKL. The CDR3 has 16 amino acids. The CDR3 region has the DNA TGCGCCAGCAGCCAAGAAGGCGGGAGTACTGCCGGGGAGCTGTTTTTT. This gives the protein CASSQEGGSTAGELFF.

The V and J genes are TRBV10-1 and TRBJ2-3; no clear D. V shed 3 bases and J shed 2 bases, with 9 bases lying between them. Germline values: CDR1 WNHNN, CDR2 SYGVQD (reference sequence). This CDR3 spans 14 amino acids. The DNA for the CDR3 is TGCGCCAGCAGTGATTCAGGCTACACAGATACGCAGTATTTT. This encodes CASSDSGYTDTQYF.

This clonotype was counted at least ten times. The V gene is TRBV7-9, the J gene TRBJ2-1; tentatively, D is TRBD1 or TRBD2 (5 bases each). This CDR3 has 13 amino acids. Germline V gene data show CDR1 as SEHNR and CDR2 as FQNEAQ (reference sequence). V lost 5 bases and J lost 11, with 16 bases in between. This CDR3 reads CASSGRPGGQQFF. In DNA form, the CDR3 reads TGTGCCAGCAGCGGTAGACCTGGGGGTCAGCAGTTCTTC. The variable domain in full, with the rest retrieved from reference TRBV7-9 and TRBJ2-1, is DTGVSQNPRHKITKRGQNVTFRCDPISEHNRLYWYRQTLGQGPEFLTYFQNEAQLEKSRLLSDRFSAERPKGSFSTLEIQRTEQGDSAMYLCASSGRPGGQQFFGPGTRLTVL.

This clonotype was detected many times. This rearrangement joins TRBV4-3 to TRBJ2-1; 8 bases are a match to TRBD1. Germline loops: CDR1 LGHNA, CDR2 YSLEER. The CDR3 has 15 residues. V dropped 0 bases and J dropped 6; count of bases not matched to a gene: 4. The CDR3 spells CASSQEGTGGNEQFF. The CDR3 DNA reads as TGCGCCAGCAGCCAAGAAGGAACAGGGGGCAATGAGCAGTTCTTC.

V is TRBV4-2 and J is TRBJ1-1, with a weak D call TRBD1 (6 bases). The CDR3 runs 16 residues. The V gene's germline CDR1 is LGHNA and CDR2 YNFKEQ. The V end was cut by 1 base, the J end by 1 base, with 13 bases between. The CDR3 DNA follows: TGTGCCAGCAGCCAAGTAGGGGGGGGGCGGAACACTGAAGCTTTCTTT. Its protein is CASSQVGGGRNTEAFF.

The table lists this clonotype with a few counts. The rearrangement links TRBV27 to TRBJ2-6; D might be TRBD1 (5 bases). Germline V gene lookup returns CDR1 MNHEY and CDR2 SMNVEV (reference sequence). The V end was cut by 3 bases, the J end by 4 bases, with 13 bases between. This CDR3 region has 16 residues. CDR3 sequence: CASSFQGGAGANVLTF. CDR3 nucleotides: TGTGCCAGCAGTTTCCAGGGTGGGGCCGGGGCCAACGTCCTGACTTTC. The entire variable domain, with the rest obtained from reference TRBV27 and TRBJ2-6, is as follows: EAQVTQNPRYLITVTGKKLTVTCSQNMNHEYMSWYRQDPGLGLRQIYYSMNVEVTDKGDVPEGYKVSRKEKRNFPLILESPSPNQTSLYFCASSFQGGAGANVLTFGAGSRLTVL.

The chain is built from TRBV20-1 and TRBJ2-1; 8 nucleotides agree with TRBD1. V was pared by 6 bases and J by 6 bases, with 13 bases of the junction left unmatched. This CDR3 has 15 residues. The germline V gene encodes CDR1 DFQATT and CDR2 SNEGSKA (reference sequence). CDR3 DNA: TGCAGTGCCCGCAGGGGGCCTGTGATCGGCAATGAGCAGTTCTTC. Translated, it gives CSARRGPVIGNEQFF.

The chain employs TRBV2 and TRBJ1-5, with D maybe TRBD1 (6 bases). The V and J ends lost 5 bases and 3 bases respectively, with 11 bases between them. Germline CDR1 and CDR2: SNHLY and FYNNEI. The length of the CDR3 is 14 residues. CDR3 region: CASSPDRNNQPQHF. In DNA form, the CDR3 reads TGTGCCAGCAGTCCAGACAGGAACAATCAGCCCCAGCATTTT.

This clonotype was detected a few times. CDR3: CASRGTGAYEQYV. The CDR3 coding sequence is TGTGCCAGCAGAGGGACAGGGGCCTACGAGCAGTACGTC. V gene TRBV2 combines with J gene TRBJ2-7, with TRBD1 matching 10 bases. Germline V gene data show CDR1 as SNHLY and CDR2 as FYNNEI. V lost 6 bases, J lost 2 bases, and 1 base stayed unmatched. The length of the CDR3 is 13 residues.

The rearrangement joins TRBV6-2 or TRBV6-3 to TRBJ1-5; D gene ambiguous. V lost 5 bases and J 7 bases, leaving 15 bases between the germline ends. This CDR3 region has 14 residues. Looked up from germline, CDR1 is MNHEY and CDR2 is SVGEGT. CDR3 amino acids: CASSLIGVGQPQHF. The CDR3 nucleotides are TGTGCCAGCAGTCTCATCGGGGTAGGGCAGCCCCAGCATTTT.

The chain joins TRBV6-5 to TRBJ1-2; 8 bases line up with TRBD1. Germline V gene sequence: CDR1 MNHEY, CDR2 SVGAGI. The CDR3 spans 13 residues. Trimming at V came to 4 bases and at J to 8 bases, leaving 6 bases not matched to a gene. In nucleotides, the CDR3 is TGTGCCAGCAGTTGGAGACAGGGGCGCGGCTACACCTTC. Amino acids: CASSWRQGRGYTF.

Ten or more counts support this clonotype. The chain joins TRBV28 to TRBJ2-3; D is undetermined. V gave up 6 bases and J gave up 2 bases, with 6 bases separating them. Germline CDR1 reads MDHEN; CDR2 reads SYDVKM. This CDR3 is built from 12 residues. The CDR3 sequence: CASSSDTDTQYF. The CDR3 DNA follows: TGTGCCAGCAGCAGTGACACAGATACGCAGTATTTT.

This clonotype was detected ten times or more. This rearrangement joins TRBV29-1 to TRBJ2-1; 12 bases are shared with TRBD1. Germline values: CDR1 SQVTM, CDR2 ANQGSEA. V shed 7 bases, J shed 7 bases, and the junction held 5 bases outside the gene matches. The CDR3 spans 13 residues. The CDR3: CSGGQGAKNEQFF. As DNA, the CDR3 is TGCAGCGGGGGACAGGGGGCGAAGAATGAGCAGTTCTTC.

This clonotype was counted a few times. The chain recombines TRBV6-1 with TRBJ2-1, with 12 bases that match TRBD2. Germline CDR1 and CDR2: MNHNS and SASEGT. V lost 5 bases, J lost 10 bases, and 9 bases stayed unmatched. The CDR3 covers 15 residues. The chain's CDR3 is CASSTASGGAGEQFF. The CDR3 region has the DNA TGTGCCAGCAGTACCGCTAGCGGGGGGGCAGGGGAGCAGTTCTTC.

The V gene is TRBV6-5, the J gene TRBJ2-1; possible D gene TRBD1, 6 bases. CDR1 and CDR2 from the germline V gene are MNHEY and SVGAGI. The CDR3 has 18 amino acids. V was pared by 2 bases and J by 0 bases, with 17 bases between. The CDR3 DNA reads as TGTGCCAGCAGTTACACGTGGCCACAGGGAAGCTCCTACAATGAGCAGTTCTTC. Translated, it gives CASSYTWPQGSSYNEQFF.

In DNA form, the CDR3 reads TGCAGTGCGACCGGGACAGGGGAATACAACGAGCAGTACTTC. This translates into CSATGTGEYNEQYF. The rearrangement uses TRBV20-1 and TRBJ2-7; 10 positions match TRBD1. This CDR3 spans 14 amino acids. V lost 6 bases, J lost 5 bases, and 10 bases stayed unmatched. Germline V CDR1 and CDR2: DFQATT, SNEGSKA (reference sequence).

Notes on this clonotype: The junction and the germline gene differ at one end; a read error may be behind it. The gene calls are TRBV3-1 and TRBJ2-7, with D possibly being TRBD2 (7 bases). The germline gives CDR1 LGHDT, CDR2 YNNKEL (reference sequence). The CDR3 consists of 12 residues. In DNA, the CDR3 is TGTGCCAGCAGCCACGGGGGGCGGGGACCGCTATTC. Its translation: CASSHGGRGPLF.

This clonotype was observed many times. In DNA, the CDR3 is TGTGCCAGCAGCTACCGCTGGGGCGGAGAGACCCAGTACTTC. Its protein product is CASSYRWGGETQYF. The genes are TRBV6-2 or TRBV6-3 and TRBJ2-5; possibly TRBD1 for D (5 bases). The V end lost 6 bases, the J end lost 4 bases, and 15 bases lay between the germline ends. Germline V gene sequence: CDR1 MNHEY, CDR2 SVGEGT. The CDR3 runs 14 residues.

The chain joins TRBV4-1 to TRBJ2-5; D is undetermined. The ends were cut back, 4 bases at V and 9 bases at J, with 21 bases in the middle. CDR1 is MGHRA and CDR2 is YSYEKL in the germline V gene. This CDR3 is built from 15 residues. The CDR3 spells CASSPNVDGLPPQYF. The CDR3 DNA reads as TGCGCCAGCAGCCCAAATGTGGACGGGTTGCCCCCCCAGTACTTC.

This clonotype was detected many times. The chain combines TRBV20-1 with TRBJ1-4, with D perhaps TRBD1 (5 bases). Trimming took 4 bases from V and 8 from J, leaving 11 bases between them. CDR3 length: 12 residues. Looked up from germline, CDR1 is DFQATT and CDR2 is SNEGSKA (reference sequence). CDR3 amino acids: CSATTAREKLFF. The CDR3 DNA sequence: TGCAGTGCTACGACAGCACGAGAAAAACTGTTTTTT.

In its sample, this clonotype was seen a few times. This rearrangement joins TRBV10-1 to TRBJ2-1; 8 positions agree with TRBD1. V dropped 1 base and J dropped 0; count of bases not matched to a gene: 2. Germline V gene lookup returns CDR1 WNHNN and CDR2 SYGVQD (reference sequence). There are 16 residues in the CDR3. Written as DNA, the CDR3 is TGCGCCAGCAGTGAGTACAGGGGGAGCTCCTACAATGAGCAGTTCTTC. Encoded protein: CASSEYRGSSYNEQFF.